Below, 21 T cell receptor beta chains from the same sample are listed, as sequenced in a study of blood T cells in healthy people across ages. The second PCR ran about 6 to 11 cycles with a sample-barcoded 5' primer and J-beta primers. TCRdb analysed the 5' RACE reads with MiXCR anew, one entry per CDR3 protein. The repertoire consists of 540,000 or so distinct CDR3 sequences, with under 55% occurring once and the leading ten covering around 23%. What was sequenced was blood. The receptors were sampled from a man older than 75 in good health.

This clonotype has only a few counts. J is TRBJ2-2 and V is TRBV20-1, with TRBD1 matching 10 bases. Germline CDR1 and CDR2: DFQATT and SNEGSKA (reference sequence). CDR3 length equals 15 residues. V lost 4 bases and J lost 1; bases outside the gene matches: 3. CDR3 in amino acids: CSANGDRGNTGELFF. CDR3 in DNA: TGCAGTGCTAACGGGGACAGGGGGAACACCGGGGAGCTGTTTTTT.

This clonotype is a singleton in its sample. The CDR3 reads CASSLTSGGVPRFF. The CDR3 region has the DNA TGTGCCAGCAGCCTTACTAGCGGGGGGGTCCCTCGGTTCTTC. The V call is TRBV5-6, the J call TRBJ2-1; TRBD2 matches 13 bases. This CDR3 contains 14 residues. Germline CDR1 is SGHDT and CDR2 is YYEEEE. Trimming cost V 4 bases and J 15 bases; bases outside gene matches: 10.

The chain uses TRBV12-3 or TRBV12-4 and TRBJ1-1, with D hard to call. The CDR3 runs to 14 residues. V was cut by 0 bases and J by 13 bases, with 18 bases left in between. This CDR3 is CASSLAGSKAEGFF. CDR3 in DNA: TGTGCCAGCAGTTTAGCGGGAAGTAAGGCAGAGGGTTTCTTT.

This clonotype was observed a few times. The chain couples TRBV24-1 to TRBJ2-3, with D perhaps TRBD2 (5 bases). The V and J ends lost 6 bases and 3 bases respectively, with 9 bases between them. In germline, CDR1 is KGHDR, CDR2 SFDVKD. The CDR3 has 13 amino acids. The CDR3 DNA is TGTGCCACCAGTCAAACGGGAACAGATACGCAGTATTTT. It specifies CATSQTGTDTQYF.

The DNA for the CDR3 is TGTGCCATCAGTGGAGGCCAGGTCGAGCAGTACTTC. This sequence encodes CAISGGQVEQYF. The V gene is TRBV10-3, the J gene TRBJ2-7; D is unclear. CDR1 ENHRY and CDR2 SYGVKD come from the germline V gene. Trimming cost V 4 bases and J 6 bases, with 10 bases left between them. The CDR3 has 12 residues.

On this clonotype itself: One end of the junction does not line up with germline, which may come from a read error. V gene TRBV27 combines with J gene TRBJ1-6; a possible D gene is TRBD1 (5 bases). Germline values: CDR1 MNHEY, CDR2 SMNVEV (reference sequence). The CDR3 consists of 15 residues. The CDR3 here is CASGLSDQGRSPLHF. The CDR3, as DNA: TGTGCCAGCGGTTTATCGGACCAGGGCCGGTCACCCCTCCACTTT.

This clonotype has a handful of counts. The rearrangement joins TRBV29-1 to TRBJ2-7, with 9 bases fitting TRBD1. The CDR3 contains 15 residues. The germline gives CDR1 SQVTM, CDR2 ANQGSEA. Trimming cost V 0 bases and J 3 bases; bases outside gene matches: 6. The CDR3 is CSVEDPNRGRYEQYF. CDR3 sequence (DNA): TGCAGCGTTGAAGACCCGAACAGGGGGCGCTACGAGCAGTACTTC.

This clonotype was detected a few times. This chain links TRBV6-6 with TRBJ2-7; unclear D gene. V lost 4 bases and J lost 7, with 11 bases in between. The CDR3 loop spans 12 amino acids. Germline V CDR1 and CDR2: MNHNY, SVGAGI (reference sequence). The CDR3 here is CASSSLRNEQYF. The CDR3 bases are TGTGCCAGCAGTTCCCTGCGCAATGAGCAGTACTTC.

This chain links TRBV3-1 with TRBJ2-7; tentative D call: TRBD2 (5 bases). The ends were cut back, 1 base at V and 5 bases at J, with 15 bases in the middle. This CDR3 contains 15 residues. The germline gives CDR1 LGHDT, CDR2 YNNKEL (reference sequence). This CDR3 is CASSQVGGSSHEQYF. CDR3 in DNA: TGTGCCAGCAGCCAAGTCGGTGGGAGTTCCCACGAGCAGTACTTC.

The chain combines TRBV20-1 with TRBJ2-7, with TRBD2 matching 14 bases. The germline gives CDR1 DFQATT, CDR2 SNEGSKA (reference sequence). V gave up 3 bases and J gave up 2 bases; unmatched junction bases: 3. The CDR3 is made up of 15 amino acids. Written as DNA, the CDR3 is TGCAGTGCTAGGGGACTAGCGGGAGTAACCTACGAGCAGTACTTC. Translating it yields CSARGLAGVTYEQYF.

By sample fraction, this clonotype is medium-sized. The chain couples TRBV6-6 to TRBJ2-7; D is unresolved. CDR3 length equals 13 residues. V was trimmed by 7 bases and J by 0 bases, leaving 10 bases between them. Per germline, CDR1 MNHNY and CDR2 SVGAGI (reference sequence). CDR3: CASTKSDSYEQYF. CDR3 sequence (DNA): TGTGCCAGCACAAAGTCCGACTCCTACGAGCAGTACTTC.

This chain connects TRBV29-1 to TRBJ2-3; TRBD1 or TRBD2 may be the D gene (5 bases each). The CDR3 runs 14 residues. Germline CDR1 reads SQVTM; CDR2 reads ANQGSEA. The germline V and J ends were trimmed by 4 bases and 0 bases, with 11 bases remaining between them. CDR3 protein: CSVAGRTSTDTQYF. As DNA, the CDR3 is TGCAGCGTTGCGGGACGGACAAGCACAGATACGCAGTATTTT.

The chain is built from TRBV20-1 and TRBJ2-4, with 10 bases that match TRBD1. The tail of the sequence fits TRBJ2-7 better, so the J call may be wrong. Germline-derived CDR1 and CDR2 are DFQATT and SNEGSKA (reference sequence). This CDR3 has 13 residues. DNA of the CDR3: TGCAGTGCGGGGACAGGGGTGTACTACGAGCAGTACTTC. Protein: CSAGTGVYYEQYF.

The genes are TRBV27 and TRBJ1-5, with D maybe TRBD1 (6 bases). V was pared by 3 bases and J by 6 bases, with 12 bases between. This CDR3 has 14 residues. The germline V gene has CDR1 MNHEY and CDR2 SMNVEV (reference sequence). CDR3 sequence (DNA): TGTGCCAGCAGTTTTACAGGGCGGTCTCAGCCCCAGCATTTT. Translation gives CASSFTGRSQPQHF.

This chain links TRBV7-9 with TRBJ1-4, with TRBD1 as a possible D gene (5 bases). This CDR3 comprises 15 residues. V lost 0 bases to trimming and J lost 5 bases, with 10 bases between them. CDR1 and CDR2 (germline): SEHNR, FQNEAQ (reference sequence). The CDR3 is CASSLAGQMNEKLFF. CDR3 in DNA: TGTGCCAGCAGCTTAGCGGGGCAGATGAATGAAAAACTGTTTTTT.

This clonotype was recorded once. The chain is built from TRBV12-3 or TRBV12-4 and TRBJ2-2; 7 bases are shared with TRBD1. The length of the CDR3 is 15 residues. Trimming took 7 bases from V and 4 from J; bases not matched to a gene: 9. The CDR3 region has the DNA TGTGCCAGCATCCCGGACAGGATGATCACCGGGGAGCTGTTTTTT. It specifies CASIPDRMITGELFF.

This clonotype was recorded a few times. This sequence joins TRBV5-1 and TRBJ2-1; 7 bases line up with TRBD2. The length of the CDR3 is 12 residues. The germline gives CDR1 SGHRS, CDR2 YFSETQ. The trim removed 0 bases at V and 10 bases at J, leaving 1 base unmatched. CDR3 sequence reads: CASSLDGREQFF. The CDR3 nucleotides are TGCGCCAGCAGCTTGGACGGGAGGGAGCAGTTCTTC.

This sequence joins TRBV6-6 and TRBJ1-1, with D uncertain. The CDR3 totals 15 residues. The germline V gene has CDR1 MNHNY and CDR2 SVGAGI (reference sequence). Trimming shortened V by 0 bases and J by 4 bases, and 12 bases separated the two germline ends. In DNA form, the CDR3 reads TGTGCCAGCAGTTACTCGCTCGGTTCGGGCACTGAAGCTTTCTTT. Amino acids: CASSYSLGSGTEAFF.

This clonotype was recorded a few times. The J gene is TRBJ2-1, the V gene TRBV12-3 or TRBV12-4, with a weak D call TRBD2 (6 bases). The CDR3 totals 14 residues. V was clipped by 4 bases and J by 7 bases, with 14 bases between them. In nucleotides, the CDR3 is TGTGCCAGCAGTTCGTCAGGAGGGTCTAATGAGCAGTTCTTC. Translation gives CASSSSGGSNEQFF.

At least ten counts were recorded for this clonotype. CDR3 region: CASSPTGDPGYGYTF. The CDR3 nucleotides are TGTGCCAGCAGCCCAACAGGGGACCCCGGCTATGGCTACACCTTC. The V gene is TRBV6-6, the J gene TRBJ1-2; the match to TRBD1 covers 7 bases. Germline V lookup: CDR1 MNHNY, CDR2 SVGAGI (reference sequence). V lost 6 bases to trimming and J lost 4 bases; unmatched junction nucleotides: 11. The CDR3 is 15 amino acids.

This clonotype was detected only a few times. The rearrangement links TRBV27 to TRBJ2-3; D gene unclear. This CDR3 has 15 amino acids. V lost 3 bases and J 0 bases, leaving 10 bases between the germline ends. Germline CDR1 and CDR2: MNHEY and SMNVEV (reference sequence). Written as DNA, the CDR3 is TGTGCCAGCAGTTTCGACGTTGACAGCACAGATACGCAGTATTTT. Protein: CASSFDVDSTDTQYF.